One and the same sample provided the 6 T cell receptor beta chains below, sequenced in a study of T cell repertoires in cytomegalovirus infection. TCRdb analysed the reads with MiXCR anew, one entry per CDR3 protein. The repertoire holds approximately 500,000 distinct CDR3 sequences, with approximately 15% as singletons. Sequencing was carried out using CD8+ T cells from PBMCs. These receptors all come from a human donor in good health (CMV status not recorded). Some clones in this sample may be carry-over from other donors' samples.

This clonotype was recorded once. At one of its ends the junction is not consistent with the germline gene, which may arise from a read error. The chain uses TRBV4-1 and TRBJ2-5; D not certain. CDR1 and CDR2 (germline): MGHRA, YSYEKL. The CDR3 has 15 amino acids. This chain's CDR3 is CASRQDVRVQETQYF. As DNA, the CDR3 is TGCGCCAGCAGGCAAGATGTACGGGTTCAAGAGACCCAGTACTTC.

This clonotype was counted many times. The V call is TRBV28, the J call TRBJ1-3; no clear D gene. Looked up from germline, CDR1 is MDHEN and CDR2 is SYDVKM. The CDR3 runs to 14 residues. V lost 4 bases to trimming and J lost 2 bases, with 9 bases between them. The CDR3 is CASSYYTTGNTIYF. CDR3 bases: TGTGCCAGCAGTTACTACACTACTGGAAACACCATATATTTT.

In its sample, this clonotype was seen many times. The V gene is TRBV19, the J gene TRBJ2-2; D gene unclear. This CDR3 spans 15 amino acids. The V gene's germline CDR1 is LNHDA and CDR2 SQIVND (reference sequence). The V end was cut by 5 bases, the J end by 4 bases, with 14 bases between. CDR3 DNA: TGTGCCAGTAGTCCGAGAGCGACCCGCACCGGGGAGCTGTTTTTT. Protein: CASSPRATRTGELFF.

This clonotype was seen many times. The chain carries TRBV11-2 and TRBJ2-7; D ambiguous. The V gene's germline CDR1 is SGHAT and CDR2 FQNNGV. This CDR3 spans 13 amino acids. The V gene lost 5 bases and the J gene lost 10 bases, with 18 bases spanning the gap. Written as DNA, the CDR3 is TGTGCCAGCAGCCGAAACGCCGAACCCGGCCAGTACTTC. Translated: CASSRNAEPGQYF.

The sample holds a few counts of this clonotype. The V and J genes are TRBV20-1 and TRBJ1-1; 10 bases align to TRBD1. Germline V gives CDR1 DFQATT, CDR2 SNEGSKA (reference sequence). After removal of 2 bases from V and 4 bases from J, the junction contained 7 bases not matched to a gene. The CDR3 is made up of 15 amino acids. The CDR3 DNA reads TGCAGTGCTAGACCCGGACAGGGGGAGCCCACTGAAGCTTTCTTT. Translation: CSARPGQGEPTEAFF.

Worth noting for this clonotype: The conserved phenylalanine or tryptophan normally closing the CDR3 is absent here, so this likely arose from a read error. The genes are TRBV27 and TRBJ2-1; 8 nucleotides match TRBD2. Looked up from germline, CDR1 is MNHEY and CDR2 is SMNVEV (reference sequence). V was clipped by 6 bases and J by 8 bases; unmatched bases: 15. The CDR3 covers 16 residues. As DNA, the CDR3 is TGTGCCAGCAGCCCTCGGGATCCTAGCGGGTGGGATGAGCAGTTCTTA. It yields the protein CASSPRDPSGWDEQFL.